The text below deals with one T cell receptor (beta chain). The antigen is not known. These data come from a study of shared clonotypes between healthy human individuals. Study results and limitations: Clonotype sharing among the donors was expected to vary with sequencing depth.

Assay runs were performed at deep level. Sequencing used immunoSEQ multiplex PCR; TCRdb keeps in-frame clones, though not all of them. The sample yields some 500,000 clones, roughly 85% seen once. There are 13 residues in the CDR3. Germline V CDR1 and CDR2: KGHSH, LQKENI. Trimming left V 4 bases short and J 1 base short, with 8 bases between. This sequence joins TRBV18 and TRBJ2-7; D is ambiguous. The sample taken for sequencing was PBMCs. This receptor was identified in a woman aged 35 to 49 in good health. Some clones in this sample may be carry-over from other donors' samples. The CDR3 nucleotides are TGTGCCAGCTCACTCCAACAATCCTACGAGCAGTACTTC. This gives the protein CASSLQQSYEQYF.